This passage covers 7 T cell receptor beta chains from one sample sequenced in a study of T cell responses to AZD1222 COVID-19 vaccine. The repertoire was sequenced with immunoSEQ multiplex PCR; TCRdb's copy has only in-frame clones and lacks some. This sample yields some 80,000 clones, of which over 60% are seen a single time; approximately 25% belongs to the top ten. The sample consisted of peripheral blood, taken 28 days after the second dose of the MenACWY control vaccine. The receptors here all came from an adult who received the MenACWY meningococcal vaccine as a control.

The chain employs TRBV7-2 and TRBJ2-1; 7 nucleotides line up with TRBD1. The J segment lost 5 bases and the V segment lost 5 bases, leaving 12 bases of the junction unmatched. This CDR3 has 16 residues. The germline V gene has CDR1 SGHTA and CDR2 FQGNSA. The DNA of the CDR3 is TGTGCCAGCAGCCTTTTGACAGGGATACCTAACAATGAGCAGTTCTTC. Residues: CASSLLTGIPNNEQFF.

J is TRBJ1-6 and V is TRBV6-1; D might be TRBD1 (6 bases). The CDR3 spans 14 residues. Germline loops: CDR1 MNHNS, CDR2 SASEGT. V dropped 2 bases and J dropped 8 bases, with 10 bases sitting between them. DNA for the CDR3: TGTGCCAGCAGTGAAATCTACAGGGATTCACCCCTCCACTTT. Protein: CASSEIYRDSPLHF.

This chain connects TRBV2 to TRBJ1-2; D is undetermined. The CDR3 contains 14 residues. Germline lookup yields CDR1 SNHLY and CDR2 FYNNEI. Trimming took off 1 base at V and 2 bases at J, with 8 bases between the two ends. The CDR3, as DNA: TGTGCCAGCAGTGAAGGACACAGAAACTATGGCTACACCTTC. Translated: CASSEGHRNYGYTF.

In this sample, this clone turned up once. CDR3 nucleotide sequence: TGTGCCAGCAGTGGCCGGGCCACCTCAGAGGTAGGAGAGACCCAGTACTTC. Translated: CASSGRATSEVGETQYF. The chain links TRBV2 to TRBJ2-5; D ambiguous. V was shortened by 4 bases and J by 4 bases, with 22 bases between the two germline ends. CDR3 length: 17 residues. Germline CDR1 is SNHLY and CDR2 is FYNNEI.

This chain uses TRBV7-2 with TRBJ1-5; TRBD1 agrees at 9 bases. V dropped 5 bases and J dropped 2; count of bases not matched to a gene: 4. CDR3 length: 15 amino acids. CDR1 and CDR2 (germline): SGHTA, FQGNSA. CDR3 sequence: CASSGRTGGNQPQHF. DNA for the CDR3: TGTGCCAGCAGCGGTAGGACAGGGGGCAATCAGCCCCAGCATTTT. The variable domain in full, completed from reference TRBV7-2 and TRBJ1-5, reads GAGVSQSPSNKVTEKGKDVELRCDPISGHTALYWYRQSLGQGLEFLIYFQGNSAPDKSGLPSDRFSAERTGGSVSTLTIQRTQQEDSAVYLCASSGRTGGNQPQHFGDGTRLSIL.

The V call is TRBV11-2, the J call TRBJ2-3; D not certain. The CDR3 sequence is 18 residues long. Germline V gene lookup returns CDR1 SGHAT and CDR2 FQNNGV. Trimming took off 2 bases at V and 0 bases at J, with 18 bases between the two ends. The CDR3 spells CASSLRHLGKTSTDTQYF. DNA for the CDR3: TGTGCCAGCAGCTTACGCCACCTGGGGAAAACTAGCACAGATACGCAGTATTTT.

In nucleotides, the CDR3 is TGTGCCAGCAGTTACTCGGGGGAGCCAGGGAACACTGAAGCTTTCTTT. It codes for CASSYSGEPGNTEAFF. This rearrangement joins TRBV6-7 to TRBJ1-1; TRBD1 might be the D (5 bases). TRBV6-7 has ORF status, its function being uncertain. This CDR3 comprises 16 residues. Trimming shortened V by 0 bases and J by 1 base, and 12 bases separated the two germline ends.